This T cell receptor (beta chain) was captured by sequencing in a study of cytomegalovirus exposure and HLA in healthy donors. A word on this clone: The antigen remains unidentified.

The germline CDR1 and CDR2 sequences are LNHNV and YYDKDF (reference sequence). Trimming cost V 1 base and J 7 bases, with 11 bases left between them. CDR3 size: 14 residues. Broader study findings: The authors later linked a missense DCLRE1C variant to TCR beta V- and J-gene trimming.

Researchers ran the PCR with 60 Vbeta and 13 Jbeta primers. Data came from immunoSEQ multiplex PCR; TCRdb stores just in-frame clones and leaves some out. The data contain fewer than 350,000 clones, approximately 90% of them singletons. Sequences were obtained from PBMCs. This chain connects TRBV15 to TRBJ1-5, with D hard to call. The source of this sequence is a woman under 30 in good health and CMV-seronegative. The chain's CDR3 is CATSRGRVGQPQHF. The CDR3 DNA reads as TGTGCCACCAGCAGAGGGAGGGTAGGCCAGCCCCAGCATTTT.